The entry below gives a single T cell receptor (beta chain) sequence along with its context. This entry is derived from a study of blood T cell repertoires in COVID-19. About the study: From T cells, B-cell-depleted T cells, or PBMCs came the material, which was cDNA or gDNA.

Source study methods: The authors estimated nucleated cell counts from reference gene primer amplification. Only in-frame clones appear in the TCRdb table, and some are missing; sequencing was by immunoSEQ multiplex PCR. V, J and clone size are taken as reported in that table, and D and trimming were inferred from the DNA itself. The sample has roughly 140,000 clones; around 87% are singletons. The CDR3 loop spans 16 amino acids. The V gene end was trimmed by 2 bases and the J gene end by 3 bases; junction bases not matched to a gene: 8. Germline V gives CDR1 MDHEN, CDR2 SYDVKM. The gene calls are TRBV28 and TRBJ1-1; 8 bases agree with TRBD1. Sample: peripheral blood. This TCR was sampled from a woman between 40 and 55 years old with acute or convalescent COVID-19. CDR3 DNA sequence: TGTGCCAGCAGTTTAAGTCAGGGGGCAGGGGACACTGAAGCTTTCTTT. This translates into CASSLSQGAGDTEAFF.